Presented here are 29 T cell receptor beta chains from one specimen sequenced in a study of cytomegalovirus exposure and HLA in healthy donors. The PCR was carried out with 60 Vbeta primers and 13 Jbeta primers. Assay: immunoSEQ multiplex PCR; the TCRdb copy retains only in-frame clones and omits some. The table records about 200,000 clones, nearly 80% of them present only once. Sequencing input: PBMCs. The receptors shown here come from a man between 18 and 35 years old in good health and CMV-seronegative.

This clone occurred a few times. The V gene is TRBV6-5, the J gene TRBJ2-1; 7 bases fit TRBD2. Germline CDR1 reads MNHEY; CDR2 reads SVGAGI. Trimming at V came to 0 bases and at J to 10 bases, leaving 6 bases not matched to a gene. The CDR3 is made up of 14 amino acids. CDR3 sequence (DNA): TGTGCCAGCAGTTACTCGGGGGGGACGGAGGAGCAGTTCTTC. Encoded protein: CASSYSGGTEEQFF.

The chain links TRBV28 to TRBJ2-5, with TRBD2 identical over 7 bases. Losses at the gene ends were 9 bases for V and 1 base for J; bases not matched to a gene: 8. The CDR3 extends over 14 amino acids. The V gene's germline CDR1 is MDHEN and CDR2 SYDVKM. CDR3 bases: TGTGCCAGTAGGGGTAGCGGGCCCCAAGAGACCCAGTACTTC. This encodes CASRGSGPQETQYF.

Details on this clone: A junction end diverges from the germline sequence, so it may reflect a read error. V is TRBV7-9 and J is TRBJ1-1; a possible D gene is TRBD1 (5 bases). The CDR3 has 15 amino acids. The germline CDR1 and CDR2 sequences are SEHNR and FQNEAQ (reference sequence). Here the CDR3 reads CSSSPFQGLHTEAFF. For the CDR3, the DNA is TGTTCCAGCAGCCCTTTCCAGGGATTACACACTGAAGCTTTCTTT. The whole variable domain, filled in from reference TRBV7-9 and TRBJ1-1, reads DTGVSQNPRHKITKRGQNVTFRCDPISEHNRLYWYRQTLGQGPEFLTYFQNEAQLEKSRLLSDRFSAERPKGSFSTLEIQRTEQGDSAMYLCSSSPFQGLHTEAFFGQGTRLTVV.

The chain employs TRBV9 and TRBJ1-4; D not resolved. The CDR3 spans 15 residues. Germline CDR1 reads SGDLS; CDR2 reads YYNGEE. V gave up 0 bases and J gave up 4 bases, with 10 bases separating them. The CDR3 protein is CASSVAGKVNEKLFF. The CDR3 bases are TGTGCCAGCAGCGTAGCAGGCAAAGTTAATGAAAAACTGTTTTTT.

This clone was seen a handful of times. V and J are TRBV28 and TRBJ2-2; 7 bases are a match to TRBD1. The CDR3 is 15 amino acids. Germline lookup yields CDR1 MDHEN and CDR2 SYDVKM. With V trimmed by 9 bases and J by 5 bases, 12 bases remained unmatched. CDR3 bases: TGTGCCAGTCGTCGACAGGGTTCGCGGACCGGGGAGCTGTTTTTT. Its protein is CASRRQGSRTGELFF.

The rearrangement links TRBV29-1 to TRBJ2-4; D gene ambiguous. Germline CDR1 SQVTM, CDR2 ANQGSEA. This CDR3 region has 14 residues. Trimming took 7 bases from V and 0 from J, leaving 13 bases between them. The CDR3 DNA follows: TGCAGCGCTCTACCCACCCTAGCCAAAAACATTCAGTACTTC. Its protein product is CSALPTLAKNIQYF.

The chain has TRBV13 and TRBJ2-4, with TRBD1 as a possible D gene (6 bases). CDR3 size: 16 residues. V was pared by 5 bases and J by 0 bases, with 14 bases between. CDR1 and CDR2 (germline): PRHDT, FYEKMQ (reference sequence). DNA of the CDR3: TGTGCCAGCAGCCTCGACAGGAATTTAGCCAAAAACATTCAGTACTTC. Encoded protein: CASSLDRNLAKNIQYF.

A few counts support this clone. V gene TRBV10-2 combines with J gene TRBJ2-2; no reliable D call. The CDR3 covers 13 residues. The V gene lost 3 bases and the J gene lost 1 base, with 3 bases spanning the gap. Per the germline V gene, CDR1 is WSHSY and CDR2 is SAAADI. This chain's CDR3 is CASSEQNTGELFF. In nucleotides, the CDR3 is TGCGCCAGCAGTGAACAGAACACCGGGGAGCTGTTTTTT.

This rearrangement joins TRBV28 to TRBJ1-5; D is unclear. CDR1 is MDHEN and CDR2 is SYDVKM in the germline V gene. The CDR3 contains 20 residues. Trimming removed 3 bases from V and 0 bases from J, with 24 bases in between. The CDR3 loop is CASSFWPPFSEQNSNQPQHF. The CDR3, as DNA: TGTGCCAGCAGTTTTTGGCCACCTTTTAGCGAACAGAATAGCAATCAGCCCCAGCATTTT.

Worth noting for this clone: The junction and the germline gene differ at one end; a read error may be behind it. The J gene is TRBJ2-3, the V gene TRBV7-9; weak D call: TRBD2 (7 bases). The CDR3 totals 15 residues. CDR1 and CDR2 from the germline V gene are SEHNR and FQNEAQ (reference sequence). This chain's CDR3 is CSSSLGGDPTDTQYF. The CDR3 nucleotides are TGTTCCAGCAGCTTAGGGGGGGACCCCACAGATACGCAGTATTTT.

The sample holds a few counts of this clone. The chain links TRBV5-1 to TRBJ1-4; D unclear. The V and J ends lost 0 bases and 7 bases respectively, with 13 bases between them. Germline V gives CDR1 SGHRS, CDR2 YFSETQ. The CDR3 contains 15 residues. In DNA, the CDR3 is TGCGCCAGCAGCTTGGAATCGGGGATTGGTGAAAAACTGTTTTTT. The encoded protein is CASSLESGIGEKLFF. The entire variable domain, with the rest obtained from reference TRBV5-1 and TRBJ1-4, is as follows: KAGVTQTPRYLIKTRGQQVTLSCSPISGHRSVSWYQQTPGQGLQFLFEYFSETQRNKGNFPGRFSGRQFSNSRSEMNVSTLELGDSALYLCASSLESGIGEKLFFGSGTQLSVL.

CDR3 amino acids: CASSPWGGTTQYF. The CDR3 DNA reads as TGTGCCAGCAGCCCCTGGGGGGGTACGACCCAGTACTTC. The J gene is TRBJ2-5, the V gene TRBV5-6; 7 bases map to TRBD2. The V gene's germline CDR1 is SGHDT and CDR2 YYEEEE. Losses at the gene ends were 4 bases for V and 7 bases for J; bases not matched to a gene: 7. This CDR3 is built from 13 residues.

The V and J genes are TRBV7-9 and TRBJ1-2; tentative D call: TRBD1 (5 bases). Trimming shortened V by 3 bases and J by 7 bases, and 12 bases separated the two germline ends. The CDR3 runs to 13 residues. The germline V gene encodes CDR1 SEHNR and CDR2 FQNEAQ (reference sequence). CDR3 in DNA: TGTGCCAGCAGCTTCATGGGGGGAGGTGGCTACACCTTC. Translating it yields CASSFMGGGGYTF.

The chain links TRBV2 to TRBJ1-4; no reliable D call. This CDR3 has 13 amino acids. Germline loops: CDR1 SNHLY, CDR2 FYNNEI. The ends were cut back, 6 bases at V and 7 bases at J, with 12 bases in the middle. For the CDR3, the DNA is TGTGCCAGCAGAGACGACACAAGTGAAAAACTGTTTTTT. Translation gives CASRDDTSEKLFF.

The gene calls are TRBV11-2 and TRBJ1-3; 7 bases align to TRBD1. Germline-derived CDR1 and CDR2 are SGHAT and FQNNGV. The CDR3 runs 14 residues. V was pared by 5 bases and J by 15 bases, with 16 bases of the junction left unmatched. The CDR3 is CASSEQGLEHPQYF. The CDR3 DNA reads TGTGCCAGCAGCGAACAGGGGTTGGAACACCCTCAATATTTT.

This clone was recorded a few times. This chain links TRBV30 with TRBJ2-3, with D tentatively TRBD2 (5 bases). This CDR3 is 15 amino acids long. The ends were cut back, 0 bases at V and 4 bases at J, with 14 bases in the middle. CDR1 and CDR2 from the germline V gene are GTSNPN and SVGIG (reference sequence). The CDR3 DNA sequence: TGTGCCTGGAGTGTCCGACGGGGATCTGCAGATACGCAGTATTTT. It translates to CAWSVRRGSADTQYF.

The rearrangement links TRBV30 to TRBJ1-2, with no clear D. The CDR3 loop spans 12 amino acids. Trimming took off 4 bases at V and 2 bases at J, with 8 bases between the two ends. Germline CDR1 GTSNPN, CDR2 SVGIG (reference sequence). CDR3 amino acids: CAWTDKNYGYTF. The CDR3 DNA reads as TGTGCCTGGACCGACAAGAACTATGGCTACACCTTC.

This clone was picked up a small number of times. The chain couples TRBV6-6 to TRBJ2-7, with TRBD2 identical over 8 bases. V was pared by 5 bases and J by 0 bases, with 6 bases of the junction left unmatched. CDR3 length: 15 amino acids. From germline, CDR1 is MNHNY and CDR2 SVGAGI (reference sequence). CDR3 DNA sequence: TGTGCCAGCAGTGACCCCGGGACTAGCTCCTACGAGCAGTACTTC. Translation gives CASSDPGTSSYEQYF.

This clone was seen a few times. The rearrangement joins TRBV18 to TRBJ2-7, with 7 bases matching TRBD1. This CDR3 region has 13 residues. J was trimmed by 5 bases and V by 6 bases; bases with no gene match: 7. Germline CDR1 is KGHSH and CDR2 is LQKENI. The CDR3 DNA reads as TGTGCCAGCTCCCTGACAGGGTCCCACGAGCAGTACTTC. This encodes CASSLTGSHEQYF.

J is TRBJ2-6 and V is TRBV15; D perhaps matches TRBD2 (6 bases). Germline CDR1 is LNHNV and CDR2 is YYDKDF (reference sequence). V was trimmed by 2 bases and J by 0 bases, leaving 14 bases between them. This CDR3 spans 18 amino acids. The CDR3 coding sequence is TGTGCCACCAGCAGACCCCGGGACTCAAACTCTGGGGCCAACGTCCTGACTTTC. It is translated as CATSRPRDSNSGANVLTF.

The V gene is TRBV6-5, the J gene TRBJ1-1; possible D gene TRBD1, 5 bases. Germline V CDR1 and CDR2: MNHEY, SVGAGI. Deletions cut 0 bases from V and 3 bases from J, with 11 bases between. There are 15 residues in the CDR3. CDR3 protein: CASSYSNSQDTEAFF. The CDR3 coding sequence is TGTGCCAGCAGTTACTCGAATTCACAGGACACTGAAGCTTTCTTT.

The genes are TRBV7-2 and TRBJ2-1; D is ambiguous. The germline V and J ends were trimmed by 2 bases and 9 bases, with 11 bases remaining between them. The CDR3 contains 13 residues. The V gene's germline CDR1 is SGHTA and CDR2 FQGNSA. CDR3 in amino acids: CASSLRSGVEQFF. Written as DNA, the CDR3 is TGTGCCAGCAGCTTACGATCCGGAGTTGAGCAGTTCTTC. The whole variable domain, remainder taken from reference TRBV7-2 and TRBJ2-1, is GAGVSQSPSNKVTEKGKDVELRCDPISGHTALYWYRQSLGQGLEFLIYFQGNSAPDKSGLPSDRFSAERTGGSVSTLTIQRTQQEDSAVYLCASSLRSGVEQFFGPGTRLTVL.

CDR3 sequence: CASSQEQGENSYEQYF. Written as DNA, the CDR3 is TGCGCCAGCAGCCAAGAACAGGGGGAAAACTCCTACGAGCAGTACTTC. This chain connects TRBV4-1 to TRBJ2-7; TRBD1 agrees at 8 bases. There are 16 residues in the CDR3. J gave up 0 bases and V 0 bases, and 4 bases lay outside the gene matches. CDR1 and CDR2 from the germline V gene are MGHRA and YSYEKL.

The chain combines TRBV14 with TRBJ1-1; D unresolved. The germline V gene encodes CDR1 SGHDN and CDR2 FVKESK. V was pared by 1 base and J by 7 bases, with 4 bases between. This CDR3 contains 11 residues. The CDR3 DNA is TGTGCCAGCAGCCAAGGTAGTGAAGCTTTCTTT. Protein: CASSQGSEAFF.

This clone was seen a few times. The CDR3 DNA reads as TGTGCCAGCAGTGCGGGGACGGAACTGTTTTTT. This translates into CASSAGTELFF. V is TRBV6-5 and J is TRBJ1-4, with D perhaps matching TRBD1 (5 bases). The CDR3 runs 11 residues. Germline assignment: CDR1 MNHEY and CDR2 SVGAGI. Deletions cut 5 bases from V and 12 bases from J, with 10 bases between.

The rearrangement uses TRBV30 and TRBJ2-7, with 8 bases identical to TRBD2. V was pared by 3 bases and J by 4 bases, with 11 bases of the junction left unmatched. The CDR3 totals 15 residues. CDR1 and CDR2 (germline): GTSNPN, SVGIG (reference sequence). This chain's CDR3 is CAWRGISGVWYEQYF. In DNA form, the CDR3 reads TGTGCCTGGAGAGGCATTAGCGGGGTTTGGTACGAGCAGTACTTC.

V and J are TRBV19 and TRBJ2-1; the match to TRBD1 covers 10 bases. Trimming at V came to 5 bases and at J to 5 bases, leaving 6 bases not matched to a gene. This CDR3 has 15 amino acids. Germline lookup yields CDR1 LNHDA and CDR2 SQIVND (reference sequence). The CDR3 DNA reads as TGTGCCAGTAGTTCCCGGGACAGGGGCAACAATGAGCAGTTCTTC. It encodes CASSSRDRGNNEQFF.

The V gene is TRBV10-3, the J gene TRBJ1-4; tentatively, D is TRBD1 (6 bases). Per germline, CDR1 ENHRY and CDR2 SYGVKD. This CDR3 is 14 amino acids long. Trimming removed 3 bases from V and 8 bases from J, with 13 bases in between. CDR3 DNA: TGTGCCATCAGTGACCATGACAGGTGGGAAAAACTGTTTTTT. Translation gives CAISDHDRWEKLFF.

This clone was seen a few times. This rearrangement joins TRBV10-3 to TRBJ2-1, with TRBD2 matching over 9 bases. V was pared by 3 bases and J by 0 bases, with 9 bases of the junction left unmatched. The CDR3 sequence is 18 residues long. Per germline, CDR1 ENHRY and CDR2 SYGVKD. This chain's CDR3 is CAISEPAGGEGSYNEQFF. In DNA, the CDR3 is TGTGCCATCAGTGAACCCGCGGGGGGGGAAGGCTCCTACAATGAGCAGTTCTTC.